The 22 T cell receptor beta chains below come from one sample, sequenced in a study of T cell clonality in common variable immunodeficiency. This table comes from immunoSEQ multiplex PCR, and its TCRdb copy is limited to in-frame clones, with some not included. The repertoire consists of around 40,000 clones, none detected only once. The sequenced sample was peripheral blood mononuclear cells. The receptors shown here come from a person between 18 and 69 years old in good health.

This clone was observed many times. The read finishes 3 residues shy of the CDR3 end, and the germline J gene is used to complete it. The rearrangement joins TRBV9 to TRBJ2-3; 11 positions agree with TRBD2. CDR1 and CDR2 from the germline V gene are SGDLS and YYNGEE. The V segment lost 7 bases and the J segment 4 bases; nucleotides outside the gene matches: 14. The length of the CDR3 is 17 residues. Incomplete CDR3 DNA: TGTGCCAGCGGAGGGATAGCGGGAGGGCCCGCGGCAGATACG. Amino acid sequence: CASGGIAGGPAADT. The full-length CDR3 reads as CASGGIAGGPAADTQYF.

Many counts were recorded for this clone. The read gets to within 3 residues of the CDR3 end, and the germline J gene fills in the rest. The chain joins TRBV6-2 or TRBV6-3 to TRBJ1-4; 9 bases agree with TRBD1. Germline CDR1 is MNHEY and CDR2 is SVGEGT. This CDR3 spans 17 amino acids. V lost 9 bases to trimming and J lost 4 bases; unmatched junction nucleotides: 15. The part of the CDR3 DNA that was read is TGTGCCAGTCCCCGAAACAGGGGGCGGAATGGTAATGAAAAA. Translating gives CASPRNRGRNGNEK. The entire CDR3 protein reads CASPRNRGRNGNEKLFF.

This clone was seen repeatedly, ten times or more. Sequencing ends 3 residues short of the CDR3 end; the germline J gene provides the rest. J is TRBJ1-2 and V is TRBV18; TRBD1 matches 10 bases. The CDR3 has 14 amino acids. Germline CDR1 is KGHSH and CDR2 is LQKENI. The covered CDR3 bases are TGTGCCAGCTCACCATCCGGGACAGGGGAAGGC. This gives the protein CASSPSGTGEG. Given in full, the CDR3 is CASSPSGTGEGYTF.

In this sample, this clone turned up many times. The DNA read from the CDR3 is TGCAGCGTGGGGAGCGGGACAGGGGGCGGTGGC. Protein product: CSVGSGTGGGG. The entire CDR3 protein is CSVGSGTGGGGYTF. This rearrangement joins TRBV29-1 to TRBJ1-2, with 12 bases lining up with TRBD1. The read is 3 residues too short to cover the CDR3 end, so that end is filled in from the germline J gene. J gave up 7 bases and V 6 bases, and 9 bases lay outside the gene matches. CDR3 length: 14 amino acids. Germline V lookup: CDR1 SQVTM, CDR2 ANQGSEA.

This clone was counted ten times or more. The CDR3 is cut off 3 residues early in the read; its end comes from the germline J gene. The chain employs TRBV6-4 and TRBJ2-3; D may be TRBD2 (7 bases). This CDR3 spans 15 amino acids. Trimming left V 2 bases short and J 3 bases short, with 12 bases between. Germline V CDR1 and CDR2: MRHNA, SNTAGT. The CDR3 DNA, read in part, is TGTGCCAGCAGTGACCAAGGGGGAGGGACAGATACG. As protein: CASSDQGGGTDT. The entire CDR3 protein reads CASSDQGGGTDTQYF.

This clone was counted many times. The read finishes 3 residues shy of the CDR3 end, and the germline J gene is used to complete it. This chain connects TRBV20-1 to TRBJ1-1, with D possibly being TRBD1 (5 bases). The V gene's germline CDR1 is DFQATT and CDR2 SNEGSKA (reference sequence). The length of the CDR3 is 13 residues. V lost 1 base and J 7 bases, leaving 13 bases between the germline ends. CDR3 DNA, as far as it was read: TGCAGTGCTAGAGGAAAAGGGGTCGGTGAA. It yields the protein CSARGKGVGE. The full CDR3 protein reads CSARGKGVGEAFF.

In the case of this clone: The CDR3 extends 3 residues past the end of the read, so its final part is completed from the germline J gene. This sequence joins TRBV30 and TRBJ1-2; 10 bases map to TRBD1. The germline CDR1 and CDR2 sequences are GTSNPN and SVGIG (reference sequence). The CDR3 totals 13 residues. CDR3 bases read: TGTGCCTGTAAGGACAGGGGGAGCTACGAC. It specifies CACKDRGSYD. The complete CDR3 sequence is CACKDRGSYDYTF.

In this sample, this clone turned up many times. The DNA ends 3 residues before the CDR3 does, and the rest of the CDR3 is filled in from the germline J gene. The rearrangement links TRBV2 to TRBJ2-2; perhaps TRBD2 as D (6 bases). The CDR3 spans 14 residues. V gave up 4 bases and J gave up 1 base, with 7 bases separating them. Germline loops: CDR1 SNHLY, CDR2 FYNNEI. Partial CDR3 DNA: TGTGCCAGCAGTGTGGAGGGGAACACCGGGGAG. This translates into CASSVEGNTGE. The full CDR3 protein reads CASSVEGNTGELFF.

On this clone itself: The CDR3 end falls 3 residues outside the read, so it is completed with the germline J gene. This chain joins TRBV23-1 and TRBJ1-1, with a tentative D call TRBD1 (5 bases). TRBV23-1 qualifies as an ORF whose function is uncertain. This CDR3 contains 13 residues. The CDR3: CASSQPGKKVAFF. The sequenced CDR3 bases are TGCGCCAGCAGTCAACCAGGGAAAAAGGTA.

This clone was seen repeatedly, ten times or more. The DNA read from the CDR3 is TGTGCCAGCAGCGGTGGAAAAGGGGGC. This codes for CASSGGKGG. The full-length CDR3 reads as CASSGGKGGYTF. V and J are TRBV9 and TRBJ1-2; the D is unclear. The read ends 3 residues early relative to the CDR3; the germline J gene fills the gap. Germline loops: CDR1 SGDLS, CDR2 YYNGEE. This CDR3 has 12 amino acids.

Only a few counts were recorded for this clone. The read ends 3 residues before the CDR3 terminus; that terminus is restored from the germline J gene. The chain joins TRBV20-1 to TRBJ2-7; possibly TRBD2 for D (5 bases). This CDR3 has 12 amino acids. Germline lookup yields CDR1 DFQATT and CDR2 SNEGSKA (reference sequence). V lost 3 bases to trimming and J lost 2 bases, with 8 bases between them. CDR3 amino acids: CSASGETYEQYF. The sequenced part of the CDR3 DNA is TGCAGTGCTAGCGGGGAAACCTACGAG.

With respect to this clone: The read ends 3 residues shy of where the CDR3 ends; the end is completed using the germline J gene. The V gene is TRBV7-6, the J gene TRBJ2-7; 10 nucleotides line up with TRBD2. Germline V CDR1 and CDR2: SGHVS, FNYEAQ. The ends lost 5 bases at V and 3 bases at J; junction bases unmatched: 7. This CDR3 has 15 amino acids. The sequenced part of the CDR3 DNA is TGTGCCAGCAGCCCCGGGACTAGCGCCGACTACGAG. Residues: CASSPGTSADYE. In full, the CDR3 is CASSPGTSADYEQYF.

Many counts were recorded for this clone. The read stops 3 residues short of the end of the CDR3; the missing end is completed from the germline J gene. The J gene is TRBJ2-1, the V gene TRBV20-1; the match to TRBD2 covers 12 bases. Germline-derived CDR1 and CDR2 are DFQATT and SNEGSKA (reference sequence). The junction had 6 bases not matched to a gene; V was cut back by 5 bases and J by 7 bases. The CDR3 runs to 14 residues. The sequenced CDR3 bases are TGCAGTGCTGATCCGGGACTAGCGGGTAATGAG. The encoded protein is CSADPGLAGNE. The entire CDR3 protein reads CSADPGLAGNEQFF.

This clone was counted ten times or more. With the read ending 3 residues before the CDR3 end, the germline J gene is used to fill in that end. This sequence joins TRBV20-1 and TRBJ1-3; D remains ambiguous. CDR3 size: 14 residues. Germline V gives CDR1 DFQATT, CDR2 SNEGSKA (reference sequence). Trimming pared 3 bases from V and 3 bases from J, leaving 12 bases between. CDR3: CSARYSVNGNTIYF. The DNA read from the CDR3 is TGCAGTGCTAGGTACTCGGTCAATGGAAACACC.

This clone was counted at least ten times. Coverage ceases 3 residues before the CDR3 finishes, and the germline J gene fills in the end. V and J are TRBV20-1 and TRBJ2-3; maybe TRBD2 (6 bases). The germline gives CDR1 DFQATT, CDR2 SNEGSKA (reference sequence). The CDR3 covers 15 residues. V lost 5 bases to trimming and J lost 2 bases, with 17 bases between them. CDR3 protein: CSASFGGTVTDTQYF. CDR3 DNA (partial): TGCAGTGCTTCTTTCGGAGGGACTGTCACAGATACG.

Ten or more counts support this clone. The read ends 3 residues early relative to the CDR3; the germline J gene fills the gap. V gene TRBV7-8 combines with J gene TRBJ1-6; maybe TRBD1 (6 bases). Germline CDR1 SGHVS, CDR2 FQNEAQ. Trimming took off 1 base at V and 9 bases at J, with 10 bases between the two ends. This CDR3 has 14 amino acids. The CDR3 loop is CASSLGTDLSPLHF. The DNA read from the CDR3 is TGTGCCAGCAGCTTAGGGACAGACCTTTCACCC.

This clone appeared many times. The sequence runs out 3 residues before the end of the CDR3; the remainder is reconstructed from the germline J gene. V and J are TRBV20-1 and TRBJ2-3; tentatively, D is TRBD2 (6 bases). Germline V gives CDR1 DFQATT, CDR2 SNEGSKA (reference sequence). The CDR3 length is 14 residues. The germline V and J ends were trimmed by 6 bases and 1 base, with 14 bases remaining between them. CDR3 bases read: TGCAGTGCCCAGCTGGGGGGAGGCACAGATACG. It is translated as CSAQLGGGTDT. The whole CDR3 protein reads CSAQLGGGTDTQYF.

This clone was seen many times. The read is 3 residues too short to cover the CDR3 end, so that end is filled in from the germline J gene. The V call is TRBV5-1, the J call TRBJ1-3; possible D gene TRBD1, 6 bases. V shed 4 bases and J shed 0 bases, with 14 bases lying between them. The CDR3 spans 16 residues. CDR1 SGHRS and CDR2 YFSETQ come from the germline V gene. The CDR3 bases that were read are TGCGCCAGCAGCGAACAGGGTGGCGGCTCTGGAAACACC. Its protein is CASSEQGGGSGNT. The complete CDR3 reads CASSEQGGGSGNTIYF.

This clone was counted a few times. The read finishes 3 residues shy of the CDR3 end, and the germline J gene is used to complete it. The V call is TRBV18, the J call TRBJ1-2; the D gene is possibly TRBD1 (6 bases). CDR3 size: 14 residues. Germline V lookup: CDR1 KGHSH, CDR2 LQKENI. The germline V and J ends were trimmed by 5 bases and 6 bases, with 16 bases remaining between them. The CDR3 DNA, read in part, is TGTGCCAGCTCATACCAGACAGGAAAAAATGGC. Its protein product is CASSYQTGKNG. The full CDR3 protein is CASSYQTGKNGYTF.

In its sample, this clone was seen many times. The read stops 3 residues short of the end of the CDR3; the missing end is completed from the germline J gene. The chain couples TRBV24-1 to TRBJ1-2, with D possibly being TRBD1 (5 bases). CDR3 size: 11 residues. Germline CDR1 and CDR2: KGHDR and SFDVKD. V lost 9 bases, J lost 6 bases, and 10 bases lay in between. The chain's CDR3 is CATWDSNGYTF. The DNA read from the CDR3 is TGTGCCACCTGGGACTCGAATGGC.

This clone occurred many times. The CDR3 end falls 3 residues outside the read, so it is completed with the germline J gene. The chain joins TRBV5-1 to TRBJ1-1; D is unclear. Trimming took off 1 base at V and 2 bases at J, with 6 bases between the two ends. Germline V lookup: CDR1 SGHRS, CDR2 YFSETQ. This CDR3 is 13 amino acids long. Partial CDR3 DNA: TGCGCCAGCAGCTTGAGGCCCAACACTGAA. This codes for CASSLRPNTE. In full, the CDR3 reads CASSLRPNTEAFF.

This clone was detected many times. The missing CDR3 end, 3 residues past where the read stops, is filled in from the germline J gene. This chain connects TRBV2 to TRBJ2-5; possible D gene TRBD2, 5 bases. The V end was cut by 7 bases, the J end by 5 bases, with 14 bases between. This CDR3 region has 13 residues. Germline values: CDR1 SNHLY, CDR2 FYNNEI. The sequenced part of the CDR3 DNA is TGTGCCAGCACCAGCGGACGACGCGAGACC. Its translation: CASTSGRRET. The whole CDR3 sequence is CASTSGRRETQYF.